The entry that follows covers one TCR beta chain sequence. Clones were sequenced by immunoSEQ multiplex PCR, and TCRdb holds only the in-frame ones, with some missing. The sample records tens of thousands of clones, 90% being singletons. The sample originates from a study of blood T cell repertoires in COVID-19. Overall study context: PBMCs, B-cell-depleted T cells, or T cells were the source of the cDNA or gDNA that made up the material.

J was trimmed by 0 bases and V by 6 bases; bases with no gene match: 3. This CDR3 comprises 14 residues. CDR1 is SQVTM and CDR2 is ANQGSEA in the germline V gene. The specimen was peripheral blood. The genes are TRBV29-1 and TRBJ1-1; 11 positions agree with TRBD1. The clonotype originates from a human donor in a cohort sampled during active COVID-19. The CDR3 spells CSVDRGRMNTEAFF. In DNA form, the CDR3 reads TGCAGCGTGGACAGGGGGCGGATGAACACTGAAGCTTTCTTT.